A selection of T cell receptor beta chains follows, all from one sample in a study of blood T cell repertoires in COVID-19. Assay: immunoSEQ multiplex PCR; the TCRdb copy retains only in-frame clones and omits some. The sample holds more than 45,000 clones; around 79% are singletons and the top ten take approximately 4.9%. Sequencing was performed on peripheral blood. These receptors originate from a human donor in a cohort sampled during active COVID-19. Each CDR3 is given with its conserved first and last residue. D genes are given only for firm matches. Only part of the rows carry a size: once, few, many, or a class if the clone is expanded.

TGTGCCAGCAGTCCCCAGACAGGGAGGAATGAAAAACTGTTTTTT	CASSPQTGRNEKLFF	TRBD1	TRBV2	TRBJ1-4	few
TGTGCCAGTAGTACATATTCAGGGGGCTATTTGGAAAATCAGCCCCAGCATTTT	CASSTYSGGYLENQPQHF	TRBD1	TRBV19	TRBJ1-5	.
TGTGCCAGCGGGGACAGGGGGCCGGCAGATACGCAGTATTTT	CASGDRGPADTQYF	TRBD1	TRBV27	TRBJ2-3	many
TGTGCCTGGAGTGTACCCAGGGGCGGAGAGACCCAGTACTTC	CAWSVPRGGETQYF	.	TRBV30	TRBJ2-5	.
TGTGCCGCAGGGGATCCCTACTATAATTCACCCCTCCACTTT	CAAGDPYYNSPLHF	.	TRBV19	TRBJ1-6	.
TGCGCCAGCAGCTCCCGTGGGCGGGGCTCCTACAATGAGCAGTTCTTC	CASSSRGRGSYNEQFF	.	TRBV5-1	TRBJ2-1	.
TGTGCCAGCATTCCTTACCCGACAGCGTCCTATGGCTACACCTTC	CASIPYPTASYGYTF	.	TRBV7-8	TRBJ1-2	.
TGCGCCAGCAGGGGGTCAGGGTCGTGGACTGAAGCTTTCTTT	CASRGSGSWTEAFF	.	TRBV5-1	TRBJ1-1	.
TGCAGCGTCCCCCTCGGACAGGGGAGCATAGCGGGCCCCGTGCCCACAGATACGCAGTATTTT	CSVPLGQGSIAGPVPTDTQYF	TRBD1	TRBV29-1	TRBJ2-3	.
TGTGCCAGCAGCTTCACAGTACTAGCCAAAAACATTCAGTACTTC	CASSFTVLAKNIQYF	.	TRBV3-1/TRBV3-2	TRBJ2-4	.
TGTGCCAGCAGTGGGGAGGGGACTGAAGCTTTCTTT	CASSGEGTEAFF	.	TRBV11-3	TRBJ1-1	.
TGCGCCAGCAGCTTGATGGTGTCAGATCCTAACTATGGCTACACCTTC	CASSLMVSDPNYGYTF	.	TRBV5-1	TRBJ1-2	.
TGTGCCAGCAGCTTAGATCGATCAACTACCGGCTTCTACGAGCAGTACTTC	CASSLDRSTTGFYEQYF	.	TRBV11-2	TRBJ2-7	.
TGCGCCAGCAGCCCGTTAAGCGGGGGGGCTTCCTACGAGCAGTACTTC	CASSPLSGGASYEQYF	TRBD2	TRBV5-1	TRBJ2-7	.
TGTGCCAGCAGCCAAGATTTCCGGACAGGGGGCTACCCGAACACTGAAGCTTTCTTT	CASSQDFRTGGYPNTEAFF	TRBD1	TRBV14	TRBJ1-1	.
TGTGCCAGCAGTTACCAGGCTCTGGGCACTGAAGCTTTCTTT	CASSYQALGTEAFF	.	TRBV6-5	TRBJ1-1	.
TGTGCCAGCAGTTCAAGACAGGGAATGAACACTGAAGCTTTCTTT	CASSSRQGMNTEAFF	TRBD1	TRBV27	TRBJ1-1	.
TGTGCCAGCAGCTTAGGACCAGGAGGCCCATATGGCTACACCTTC	CASSLGPGGPYGYTF	.	TRBV5-5	TRBJ1-2	.
TGCGCCAGCAGCACGGGACAGCTCCCTAACTATGGCTACACCTTC	CASSTGQLPNYGYTF	TRBD1	TRBV5-1	TRBJ1-2	.
TGCGCCAGCACCCAACAGGGGGCGCTCGGGCTTGGCTACACCTTC	CASTQQGALGLGYTF	TRBD1	TRBV10-2	TRBJ1-2	.
TGTGCCAGCAGATCCACTAGCGTTCCCTCCTACGAGCAGTACTTC	CASRSTSVPSYEQYF	TRBD2	TRBV7-9	TRBJ2-7	.
TGTGCCAGCAGCAAGGGACTAGCCTGCGAGCAGTACTTC	CASSKGLACEQYF	.	TRBV21-1	TRBJ2-7	.
TGTGCCAGCAGCTTAGAGACACCCATTAGCAATCAGCCCCAGCATTTT	CASSLETPISNQPQHF	.	TRBV7-2	TRBJ1-5	.
TGTGCCAGTAGTCAGGGGGCGGGAACTGAAGCTTTCTTT	CASSQGAGTEAFF	TRBD1	TRBV19	TRBJ1-1	.
TGTGCCAGCAGTTCCTCTCGACAGGGTAACTATGGCTACACCTTC	CASSSSRQGNYGYTF	TRBD1	TRBV6-2/TRBV6-3	TRBJ1-2	.
TGTGCCAGCAGCTTGCCCCAAGCGAGGGAGCAGTACTTC	CASSLPQAREQYF	.	TRBV5-8	TRBJ2-7	medium-sized